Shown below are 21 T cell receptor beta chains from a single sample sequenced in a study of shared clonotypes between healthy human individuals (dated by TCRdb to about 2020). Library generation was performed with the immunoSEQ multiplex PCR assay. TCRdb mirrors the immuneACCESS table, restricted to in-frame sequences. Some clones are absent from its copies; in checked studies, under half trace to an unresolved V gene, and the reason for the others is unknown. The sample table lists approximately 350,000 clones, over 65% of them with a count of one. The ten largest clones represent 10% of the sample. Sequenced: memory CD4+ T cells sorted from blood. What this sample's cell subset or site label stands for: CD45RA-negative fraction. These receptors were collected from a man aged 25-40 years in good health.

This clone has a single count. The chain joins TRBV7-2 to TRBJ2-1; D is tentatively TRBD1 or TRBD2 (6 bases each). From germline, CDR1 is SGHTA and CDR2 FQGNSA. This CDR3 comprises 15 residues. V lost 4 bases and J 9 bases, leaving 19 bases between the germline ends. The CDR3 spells CASSSRGPTATEQFF. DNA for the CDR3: TGTGCCAGCAGCTCACGGGGGCCCACCGCCACTGAGCAGTTCTTC.

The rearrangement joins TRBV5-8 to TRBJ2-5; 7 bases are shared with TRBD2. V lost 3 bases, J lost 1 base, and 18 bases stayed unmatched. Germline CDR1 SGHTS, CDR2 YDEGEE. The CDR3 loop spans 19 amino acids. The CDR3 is CASSWGRGGAGNLQETQYF. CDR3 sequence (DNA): TGTGCCAGCAGCTGGGGGAGAGGAGGAGCGGGGAACCTCCAAGAGACCCAGTACTTC.

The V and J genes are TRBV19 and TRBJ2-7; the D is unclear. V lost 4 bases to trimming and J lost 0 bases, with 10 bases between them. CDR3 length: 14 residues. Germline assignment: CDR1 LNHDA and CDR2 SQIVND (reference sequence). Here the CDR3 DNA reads TGTGCCAGTAGTAAAGATTTTAGCTCCTACGAGCAGTACTTC. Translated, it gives CASSKDFSSYEQYF.

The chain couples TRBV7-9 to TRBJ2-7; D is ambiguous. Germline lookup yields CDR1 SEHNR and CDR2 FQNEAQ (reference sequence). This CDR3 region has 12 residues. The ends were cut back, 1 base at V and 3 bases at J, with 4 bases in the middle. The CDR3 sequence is CASSLDDYEQYF. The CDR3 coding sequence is TGTGCCAGCAGCTTAGATGACTACGAGCAGTACTTC.

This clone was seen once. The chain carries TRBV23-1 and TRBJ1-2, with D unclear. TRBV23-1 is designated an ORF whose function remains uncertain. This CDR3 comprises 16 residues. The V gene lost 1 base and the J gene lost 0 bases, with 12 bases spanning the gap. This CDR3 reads CASSQFGLLANYGYTF. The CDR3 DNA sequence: TGCGCCAGCAGTCAATTCGGTCTGCTAGCTAACTATGGCTACACCTTC.

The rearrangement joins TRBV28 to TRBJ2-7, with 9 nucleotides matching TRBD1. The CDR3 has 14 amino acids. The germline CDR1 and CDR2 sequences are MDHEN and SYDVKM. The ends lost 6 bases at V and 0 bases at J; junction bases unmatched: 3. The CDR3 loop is CASSGTGTSYEQYF. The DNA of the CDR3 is TGTGCCAGCAGCGGGACAGGGACCTCCTACGAGCAGTACTTC.

CDR3 in amino acids: CASADRVSAGELFF. CDR3 coding DNA: TGTGCCAGTGCAGACAGGGTATCGGCCGGGGAGCTGTTTTTT. This rearrangement joins TRBV19 to TRBJ2-2, with TRBD1 matching over 7 bases. The J segment lost 6 bases and the V segment lost 8 bases, leaving 9 bases of the junction unmatched. Germline V gives CDR1 LNHDA, CDR2 SQIVND (reference sequence). The CDR3 is 14 amino acids.

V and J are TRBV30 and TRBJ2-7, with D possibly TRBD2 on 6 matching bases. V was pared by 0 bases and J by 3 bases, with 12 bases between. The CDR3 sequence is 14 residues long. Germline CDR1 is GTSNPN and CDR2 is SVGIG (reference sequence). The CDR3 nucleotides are TGTGCCTGGAGTGTGGGGGGAGTGAGCTACGAGCAGTACTTC. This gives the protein CAWSVGGVSYEQYF. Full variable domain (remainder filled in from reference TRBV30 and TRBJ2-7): SQTIHQWPATLVQPVGSPLSLECTVEGTSNPNLYWYRQAAGRGLQLLFYSVGIGQISSEVPQNLSASRPQDRQFILSSKKLLLSDSGFYLCAWSVGGVSYEQYFGPGTRLTVT.

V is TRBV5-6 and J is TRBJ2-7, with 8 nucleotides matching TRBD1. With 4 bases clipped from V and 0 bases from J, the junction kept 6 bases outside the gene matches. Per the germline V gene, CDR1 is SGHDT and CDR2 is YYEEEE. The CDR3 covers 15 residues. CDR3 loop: CASSPGQALSYEQYF. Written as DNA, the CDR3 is TGTGCCAGCAGCCCGGGACAGGCCCTCTCCTACGAGCAGTACTTC.

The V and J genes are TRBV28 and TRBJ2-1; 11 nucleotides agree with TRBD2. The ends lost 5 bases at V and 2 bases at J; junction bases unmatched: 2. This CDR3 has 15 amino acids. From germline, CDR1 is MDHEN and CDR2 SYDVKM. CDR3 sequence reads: CASSMGLAAYNEQFF. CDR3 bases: TGTGCCAGCAGTATGGGACTAGCGGCCTACAATGAGCAGTTCTTC. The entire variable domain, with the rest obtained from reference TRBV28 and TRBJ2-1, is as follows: DVKVTQSSRYLVKRTGEKVFLECVQDMDHENMFWYRQDPGLGLRLIYFSYDVKMKEKGDIPEGYSVSREKKERFSLILESASTNQTSMYLCASSMGLAAYNEQFFGPGTRLTVL.

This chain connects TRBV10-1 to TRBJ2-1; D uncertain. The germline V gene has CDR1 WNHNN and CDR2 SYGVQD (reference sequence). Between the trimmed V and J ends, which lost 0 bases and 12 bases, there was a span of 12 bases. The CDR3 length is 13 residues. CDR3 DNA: TGCGCCAGCAGTGAGTCATGGGGTCTTCGGCAGTTCTTC. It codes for CASSESWGLRQFF.

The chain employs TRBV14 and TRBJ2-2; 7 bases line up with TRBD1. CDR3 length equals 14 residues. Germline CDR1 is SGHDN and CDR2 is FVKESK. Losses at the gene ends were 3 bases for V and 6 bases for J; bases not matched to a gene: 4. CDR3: CASSQTGPPGELFF. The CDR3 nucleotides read TGTGCCAGCAGCCAGACAGGGCCACCCGGGGAGCTGTTTTTT. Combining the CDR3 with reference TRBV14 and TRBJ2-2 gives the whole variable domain EAGVTQFPSHSVIEKGQTVTLRCDPISGHDNLYWYRRVMGKEIKFLLHFVKESKQDESGMPNNRFLAERTGGTYSTLKVQPAELEDSGVYFCASSQTGPPGELFFGEGSRLTVL.

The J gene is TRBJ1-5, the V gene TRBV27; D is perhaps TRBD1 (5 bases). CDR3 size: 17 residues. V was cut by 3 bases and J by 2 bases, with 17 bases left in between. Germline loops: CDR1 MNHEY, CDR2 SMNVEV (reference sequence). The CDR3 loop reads CASSFCIGGACNQPQHF. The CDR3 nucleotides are TGTGCCAGCAGTTTCTGTATAGGAGGGGCATGCAATCAGCCCCAGCATTTT.

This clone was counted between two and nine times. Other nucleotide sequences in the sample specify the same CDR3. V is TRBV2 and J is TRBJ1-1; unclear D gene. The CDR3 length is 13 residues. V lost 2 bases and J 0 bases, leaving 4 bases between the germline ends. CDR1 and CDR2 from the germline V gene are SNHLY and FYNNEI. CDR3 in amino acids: CASSEPLNTEAFF. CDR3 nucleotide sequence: TGTGCCAGCAGTGAACCCCTGAACACTGAAGCTTTCTTT.

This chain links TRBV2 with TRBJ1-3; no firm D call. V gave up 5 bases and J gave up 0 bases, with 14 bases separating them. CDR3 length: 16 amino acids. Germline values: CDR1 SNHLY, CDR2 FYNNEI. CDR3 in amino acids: CASSPRARTSGNTIYF. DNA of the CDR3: TGTGCCAGCAGTCCGAGGGCCAGAACCTCTGGAAACACCATATATTTT.

In DNA, the CDR3 is TGTGCCAGCAGTTTAACCGGACTAAACACCGGGGAGCTGTTTTTT. Translated, it gives CASSLTGLNTGELFF. This sequence joins TRBV28 and TRBJ2-2; weak D call: TRBD2 (6 bases). There are 15 residues in the CDR3. Deletions cut 2 bases from V and 2 bases from J, with 9 bases between. Germline CDR1 reads MDHEN; CDR2 reads SYDVKM.

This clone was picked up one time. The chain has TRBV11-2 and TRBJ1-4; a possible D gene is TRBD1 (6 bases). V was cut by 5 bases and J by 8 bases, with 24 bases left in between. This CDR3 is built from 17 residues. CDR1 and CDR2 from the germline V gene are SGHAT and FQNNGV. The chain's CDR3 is CASSRLRGGGAREKLFF. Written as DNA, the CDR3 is TGTGCCAGCAGCCGCCTGAGGGGAGGGGGGGCAAGGGAAAAACTGTTTTTT.

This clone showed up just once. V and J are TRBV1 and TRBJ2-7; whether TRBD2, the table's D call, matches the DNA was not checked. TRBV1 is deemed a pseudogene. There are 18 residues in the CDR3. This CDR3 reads CTSSQEGPILAETYEQYF. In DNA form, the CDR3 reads TGCACCAGCAGCCAAGAAGGCCCCATCCTAGCGGAGACCTACGAGCAGTACTTC.

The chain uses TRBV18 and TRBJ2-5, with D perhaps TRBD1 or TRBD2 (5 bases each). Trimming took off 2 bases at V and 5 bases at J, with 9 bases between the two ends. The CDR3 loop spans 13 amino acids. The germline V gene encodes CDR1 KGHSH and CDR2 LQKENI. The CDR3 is CASSPEGPETQYF. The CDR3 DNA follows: TGTGCCAGCTCACCAGAGGGGCCGGAGACCCAGTACTTC.

The CDR3 loop reads CASSSGGGASPSYNEQFF. The CDR3 DNA is TGTGCCAGCAGCTCCGGAGGGGGGGCCAGTCCTTCCTACAATGAGCAGTTCTTC. The chain combines TRBV7-9 with TRBJ2-1; tentatively, D is TRBD2 (7 bases). Germline CDR1 reads SEHNR; CDR2 reads FQNEAQ (reference sequence). The germline V and J ends were trimmed by 4 bases and 1 base, with 20 bases remaining between them. The CDR3 contains 18 residues.

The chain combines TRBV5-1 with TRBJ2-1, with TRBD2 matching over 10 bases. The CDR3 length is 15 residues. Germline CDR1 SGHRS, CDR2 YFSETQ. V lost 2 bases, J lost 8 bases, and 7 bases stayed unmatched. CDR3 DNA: TGCGCCAGCAGCTTTGGAAGCGGGGGGGTCTATGAGCAGTTCTTC. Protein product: CASSFGSGGVYEQFF. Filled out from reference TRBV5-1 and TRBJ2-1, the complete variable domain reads KAGVTQTPRYLIKTRGQQVTLSCSPISGHRSVSWYQQTPGQGLQFLFEYFSETQRNKGNFPGRFSGRQFSNSRSEMNVSTLELGDSALYLCASSFGSGGVYEQFFGPGTRLTVL.